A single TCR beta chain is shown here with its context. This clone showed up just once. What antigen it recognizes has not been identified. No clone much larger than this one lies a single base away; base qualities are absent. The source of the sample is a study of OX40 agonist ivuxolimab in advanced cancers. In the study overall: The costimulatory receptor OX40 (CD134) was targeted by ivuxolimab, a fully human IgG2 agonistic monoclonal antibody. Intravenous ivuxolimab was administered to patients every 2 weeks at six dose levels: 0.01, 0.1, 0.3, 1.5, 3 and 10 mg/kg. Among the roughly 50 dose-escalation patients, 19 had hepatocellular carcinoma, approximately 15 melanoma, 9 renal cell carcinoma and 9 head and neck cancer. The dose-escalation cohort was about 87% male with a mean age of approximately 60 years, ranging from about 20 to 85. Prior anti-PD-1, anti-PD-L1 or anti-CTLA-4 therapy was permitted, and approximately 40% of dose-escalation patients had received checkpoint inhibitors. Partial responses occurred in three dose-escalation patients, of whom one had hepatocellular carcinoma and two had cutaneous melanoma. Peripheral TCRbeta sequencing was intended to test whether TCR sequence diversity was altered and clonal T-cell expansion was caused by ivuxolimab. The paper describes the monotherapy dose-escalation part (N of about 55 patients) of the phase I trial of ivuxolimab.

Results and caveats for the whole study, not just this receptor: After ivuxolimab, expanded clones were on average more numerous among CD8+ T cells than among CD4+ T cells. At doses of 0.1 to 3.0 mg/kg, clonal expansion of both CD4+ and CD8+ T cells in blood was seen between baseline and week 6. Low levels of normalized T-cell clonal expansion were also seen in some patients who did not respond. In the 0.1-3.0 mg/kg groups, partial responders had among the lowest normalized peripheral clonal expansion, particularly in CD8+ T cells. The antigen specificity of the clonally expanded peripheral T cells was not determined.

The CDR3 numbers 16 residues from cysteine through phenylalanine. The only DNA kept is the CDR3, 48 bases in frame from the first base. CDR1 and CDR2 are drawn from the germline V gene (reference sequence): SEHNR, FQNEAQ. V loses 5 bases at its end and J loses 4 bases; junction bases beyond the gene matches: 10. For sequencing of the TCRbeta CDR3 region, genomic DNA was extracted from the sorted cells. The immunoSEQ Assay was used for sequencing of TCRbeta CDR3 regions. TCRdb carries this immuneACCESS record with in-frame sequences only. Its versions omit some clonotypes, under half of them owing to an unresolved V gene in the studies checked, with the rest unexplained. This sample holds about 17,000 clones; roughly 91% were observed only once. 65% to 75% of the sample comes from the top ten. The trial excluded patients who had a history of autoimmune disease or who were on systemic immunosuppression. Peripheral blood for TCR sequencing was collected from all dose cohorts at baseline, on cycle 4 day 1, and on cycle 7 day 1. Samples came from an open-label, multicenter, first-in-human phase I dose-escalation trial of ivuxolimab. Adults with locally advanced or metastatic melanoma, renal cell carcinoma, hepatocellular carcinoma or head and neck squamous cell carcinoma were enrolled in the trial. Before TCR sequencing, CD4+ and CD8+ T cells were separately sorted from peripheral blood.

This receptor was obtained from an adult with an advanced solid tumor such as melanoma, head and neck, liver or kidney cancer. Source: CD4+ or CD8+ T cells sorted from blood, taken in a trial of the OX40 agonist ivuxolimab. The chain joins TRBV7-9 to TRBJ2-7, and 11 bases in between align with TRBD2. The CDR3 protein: CASSPPTSGSLYEQYF. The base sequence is TGTGCCAGCAGCCCCCCCACTAGCGGGAGTCTGTACGAGCAGTACTTC.